This is a list of T cell receptor beta chains from one sample in a study of OX40 agonist ivuxolimab in advanced cancers. Clones were read by immunoSEQ multiplex PCR, and TCRdb kept only the in-frame ones, dropping some. The data show about 46,000 clones, about 89% seen once. Sample: CD4+ or CD8+ T cells sorted from blood, taken in a trial of the OX40 agonist ivuxolimab. All receptors derive from an adult with an advanced solid tumor such as melanoma, head and neck, liver or kidney cancer. CDR3s include the opening cysteine and the closing phenylalanine or tryptophan. A D gene is named only where the DNA matches it firmly. Not all rows give a size; the values are once, few, many and, for expanded clones, a class.

-	TRBJ1-2	TRBV21-1	-	TGTGCCAGCAGCAAAGCGCGGGGACAGGGGGCGCGGGTTGTGGGGGTGTATGGCTACACCTTC	CASSKARGQGARVVGVYGYTF
-	TRBJ2-7	TRBV5-4	TRBD1	TGTGCCAGCAGCCAAGGGACAGGAAGCTCCTACGAGCAGTACTTC	CASSQGTGSSYEQYF
-	TRBJ2-7	TRBV13	-	TGTGCCAGCAGCTTAGGCCTGGAGTCCTACGAGCAGTACTTC	CASSLGLESYEQYF
-	TRBJ1-1	TRBV19	TRBD1	TGTGCCAGTAGGAAACGACAGGGTCGGGACACTGAAGCTTTCTTT	CASRKRQGRDTEAFF
-	TRBJ1-5	TRBV10-3	-	TGTGCCATCAGTGACAGGGAGTCGGGCAATCAGCCCCAGCATTTT	CAISDRESGNQPQHF
-	TRBJ1-3	TRBV5-1	-	TGCGCCAGCAGCTCACAGGGAGGTATCGGAAACACCATATATTTT	CASSSQGGIGNTIYF
-	TRBJ2-3	TRBV13	-	TGTGCCAGCAGCTTAGGCCTAGGGCGTTTCACAGATACGCAGTATTTT	CASSLGLGRFTDTQYF
-	TRBJ1-4	TRBV28	-	TGTGCCAGCAGTTTTCGCGTCCGGCGTGACCTCTATGAAAAACTGTTTTTT	CASSFRVRRDLYEKLFF
-	TRBJ2-7	TRBV14	-	TGTGCCAGCAGCCAACGGACCGGGCCGACCTACGAGCAGTACTTC	CASSQRTGPTYEQYF
once	TRBJ1-5	TRBV6-6	-	TGTGCGACAGCGTTAGGGGTGGGGCAGCCCCAGCATTTT	CATALGVGQPQHF
-	TRBJ2-5	TRBV18	TRBD1	TGTGCCAGCTCATCAAGACAGGGGCGGGAGACCCAGTACTTC	CASSSRQGRETQYF
-	TRBJ2-7	TRBV5-6	-	TGTGCCAGCAGGCTTGGTGAGAGCTCCTACGAGCAGTACTTC	CASRLGESSYEQYF
-	TRBJ1-5	TRBV28	TRBD1	TGTGCCAGCAGTTGGGGACAGAGCACCGATCAGCCCCAGCATTTT	CASSWGQSTDQPQHF
-	TRBJ2-5	TRBV7-6	-	TGTGCCAGCAGCTCGACACGGACCCAGTACTTC	CASSSTRTQYF
-	TRBJ2-1	TRBV9	TRBD2	TGTGCCAGCAGCGCCCCAACTAGCGGGGGGGAGTTTGAGCAGTTCTTC	CASSAPTSGGEFEQFF
few	TRBJ1-5	TRBV30	-	TGTGCCTGGAGCGGGGGGTGGAATCAGCCCCAGCATTTT	CAWSGGWNQPQHF
-	TRBJ1-6	TRBV19	-	TGTGCCAGTAGGACCACTTCTGGGAATTCACCCCTCCACTTT	CASRTTSGNSPLHF
-	TRBJ2-5	TRBV2	TRBD1	TGTGCCAGCAGTGGAACCCCAGGGGGCAGCGAGACCCAGTACTTC	CASSGTPGGSETQYF
-	TRBJ1-2	TRBV6-5	TRBD1	TGTGCCAGCAGTTATTTTTCCGGGACAGGGCTCAATGGCTACACCTTC	CASSYFSGTGLNGYTF
-	TRBJ2-5	TRBV7-8	TRBD1	TGTGCCAGCAGCACCCCGGGACAGGGGGCTGAGACCCAGTACTTC	CASSTPGQGAETQYF
-	TRBJ2-3	TRBV5-8	-	TGTGCCAGCAGCTTGGGGGACTTTCGCACAGATACGCAGTATTTT	CASSLGDFRTDTQYF
-	TRBJ2-2	TRBV6-5	-	TGTGCCAGCAGTTCGAGAGGGGCCACCGGGGAGCTGTTTTTT	CASSSRGATGELFF
-	TRBJ1-1	TRBV5-4	TRBD1	TGTGCCAGCAGCTCGGGACAGTCAAACACTGAAGCTTTCTTT	CASSSGQSNTEAFF
-	TRBJ2-3	TRBV29-1	TRBD1	TGCAGCGGGGGACAGGGGTTCACAGATACGCAGTATTTT	CSGGQGFTDTQYF
once	TRBJ2-5	TRBV15	TRBD1	TGTGCCACCAGCAGATACCAGGGGGCGGGGGAGACCCAGTACTTC	CATSRYQGAGETQYF